This T cell receptor beta chain was found in a study of siplizumab effects on memory and regulatory T cells (dated by TCRdb to 2018 to 2020). Some background on the complete study: The effect of the anti-CD2 antibody siplizumab on alloreactive T-cell subsets was examined in allogeneic mixed lymphocyte reactions constructed from human PBMCs. General conclusions and limits of the study: A naive or memory phenotype could not be assigned to roughly 80-97% of proliferating CD4+ or CD8+ clones. Of the alloreactive CD4+ clones that could be mapped, the Treg-derived share averaged around 64% with siplizumab compared with under 30% in control reactions. Siplizumab significantly lowered the cumulative frequency of alloreactive sequences that could be traced to unstimulated CD4+ memory T cells. Compared with memory T cells, unstimulated naive T cells appeared more diverse, and naive cells seemed to make a substantial contribution to the alloresponse. Whether proliferating Tregs from siplizumab cultures actually had suppressive function was not functionally confirmed. Sequences below about 10^-5 frequency were poorly captured, so only a minor fraction of alloreactive clones could be mapped to unstimulated subsets.

Sorted unstimulated T cells and proliferating T cells recovered from mixed lymphocyte reactions underwent TCRbeta CDR3 sequencing. Fresh whole blood from over eight HLA-typed healthy donors served as the source for isolating PBMCs. The library came from the immunoSEQ multiplex PCR assay. The deep sequencing platform assayed about 90,000 TCR templates per sample. Genomic DNA extracted from sorted T cells was used for TCRbeta CDR3 sequencing. As for how the authors treated the data: The R programming language was used for clonal analysis of the TCRbeta CDR3 data. Comparing unstimulated samples against CFSE-low samples taken after the reaction was how alloreactive CD4+ and CD8+ clones were defined. Alloreactive CD4+ clones were assigned to regulatory or non-regulatory origin by matching sequences to sorted unstimulated Treg and non-Treg repertoires. TCRdb's version of the immuneACCESS table is confined to in-frame rearrangements and falls short of the full clone set. An unresolved V gene accounts for under half of the shortfall where checked; the remainder is of unknown origin. V and J calls and clone size are as listed in that table; D and trimming were resolved from the DNA. In all, the sample holds some 100,000 clones, and roughly 93% of those were seen once. Jointly, the top ten make up around 6.5% of the sample.

With regard to this clone: What this receptor recognizes is not known. No base quality information exists; no much larger clone differs at one position.

The sequencing sample was made of CD8+ T cells sorted from blood. This receptor was taken from a human donor in good health.

The DNA sequence follows: TGTGCCAGCAGTGCCGGGACGGAAGAAGAGACCCAGTACTTC. This translates into CASSAGTEEETQYF. The chain couples TRBV6-5 to TRBJ2-5; the D call is tentative, TRBD1 or TRBD2, as each matches 5 bases. V is clipped by 5 bases and J by 3 bases, and the sequence between their germline boundaries is 13 bases long. The germline V gene gives CDR1 as MNHEY and CDR2 as SVGAGI. Reading from cysteine to phenylalanine, the CDR3 counts 14 amino acids. Only the CDR3 portion is preserved as DNA: 42 bases, with reading frame beginning at the first base.